This is a list of T cell receptor beta chains from one sample in a study of OX40 agonist ivuxolimab in advanced cancers. Clones were sequenced by immunoSEQ multiplex PCR, and TCRdb holds only the in-frame ones, with some missing. Of some 40,000 clones listed, less than 95% are singletons. Sequences were derived from CD4+ or CD8+ T cells sorted from blood, sampled in a trial of the OX40 agonist ivuxolimab. These receptors were obtained from an adult with an advanced solid tumor such as melanoma, head and neck, liver or kidney cancer. CDR3s include the opening cysteine and the closing phenylalanine or tryptophan. A D gene is named only where the DNA matches it firmly. Not every row has a clone size; where given, it reads once, few, many or a size class.

d_call: TRBD2
v_call: TRBV14
clone_size: once
j_call: TRBJ2-1
cdr3_aa: CASSQVLAGPHHEQFF
cdr3_nt: TGTGCCAGCAGCCAAGTTCTAGCGGGCCCTCATCATGAGCAGTTCTTC

d_call: -
v_call: TRBV5-1
clone_size: -
j_call: TRBJ2-1
cdr3_aa: CASSLVSDSNEQFF
cdr3_nt: TGCGCCAGCAGCTTGGTTTCAGACAGCAATGAGCAGTTCTTC

d_call: -
v_call: TRBV28
clone_size: -
j_call: TRBJ2-1
cdr3_aa: CASSSDGQSRNEQFF
cdr3_nt: TGTGCCAGCAGTTCGGACGGACAAAGCCGCAATGAGCAGTTCTTC

d_call: -
v_call: TRBV9
clone_size: -
j_call: TRBJ1-2
cdr3_aa: CASSPGGPWNYGYTF
cdr3_nt: TGTGCCAGCAGCCCTGGTGGGCCTTGGAACTATGGCTACACCTTC

d_call: -
v_call: TRBV11-2
clone_size: -
j_call: TRBJ2-3
cdr3_aa: CASSLVQGGTDTQYF
cdr3_nt: TGTGCCAGCAGCTTAGTACAGGGTGGAACAGATACGCAGTATTTT

d_call: -
v_call: TRBV19
clone_size: -
j_call: TRBJ2-1
cdr3_aa: CASSDGTSSYNEQFF
cdr3_nt: TGTGCCAGTAGTGACGGGACCAGCTCCTACAATGAGCAGTTCTTC

d_call: -
v_call: TRBV27
clone_size: -
j_call: TRBJ2-7
cdr3_aa: CASSLSMGYEQYF
cdr3_nt: TGTGCCAGCAGTTTATCGATGGGCTACGAGCAGTACTTC

d_call: -
v_call: TRBV2
clone_size: -
j_call: TRBJ2-7
cdr3_aa: CASSDWQSYEQYF
cdr3_nt: TGTGCCAGCAGTGACTGGCAGTCCTACGAGCAGTACTTC

d_call: -
v_call: TRBV28
clone_size: -
j_call: TRBJ1-4
cdr3_aa: CALGGDEKLFF
cdr3_nt: TGTGCCTTGGGGGGGGATGAAAAACTGTTTTTT

d_call: -
v_call: TRBV7-9
clone_size: -
j_call: TRBJ1-1
cdr3_aa: CASSLVLGGNTEAFF
cdr3_nt: TGTGCCAGCAGCTTAGTACTGGGGGGAAACACTGAAGCTTTCTTT

d_call: TRBD2
v_call: TRBV9
clone_size: once
j_call: TRBJ2-1
cdr3_aa: CASSVEVLAAGWDNEQFF
cdr3_nt: TGTGCCAGCAGCGTAGAAGTTCTAGCGGCAGGGTGGGACAATGAGCAGTTCTTC

d_call: -
v_call: TRBV5-4
clone_size: -
j_call: TRBJ1-6
cdr3_aa: CASSQELPNSPLHF
cdr3_nt: TGTGCCAGCAGCCAAGAGCTACCTAATTCACCCCTCCACTTT

d_call: -
v_call: TRBV7-8
clone_size: -
j_call: TRBJ2-7
cdr3_aa: CASGWSQMDEQYF
cdr3_nt: TGTGCCAGCGGATGGAGTCAGATGGACGAGCAGTACTTC

d_call: -
v_call: TRBV6-1
clone_size: -
j_call: TRBJ2-7
cdr3_aa: CASSEIGGNSYEQYF
cdr3_nt: TGTGCCAGCAGTGAAATTGGGGGAAATAGCTACGAGCAGTACTTC

d_call: -
v_call: TRBV21-1
clone_size: -
j_call: TRBJ1-2
cdr3_aa: CASSPPGRTSYGYTF
cdr3_nt: TGTGCCAGCAGTCCTCCGGGCAGGACGTCCTATGGCTACACCTTC

d_call: -
v_call: TRBV11-3
clone_size: -
j_call: TRBJ2-1
cdr3_aa: CASSLRAPGNEQFF
cdr3_nt: TGTGCCAGCAGCCTCAGGGCTCCGGGGAATGAGCAGTTCTTC

d_call: -
v_call: TRBV11-1
clone_size: -
j_call: TRBJ2-7
cdr3_aa: CASSLVGTYEQYF
cdr3_nt: TGTGCCAGCAGCTTAGTCGGGACGTACGAGCAGTACTTC

d_call: TRBD2
v_call: TRBV15
clone_size: -
j_call: TRBJ2-2
cdr3_aa: CATSITSGPTNTGELFF
cdr3_nt: TGTGCCACCAGCATTACTAGCGGACCCACGAACACCGGGGAGCTGTTTTTT

d_call: TRBD2
v_call: TRBV15
clone_size: -
j_call: TRBJ2-7
cdr3_aa: CATSRGLAGVDHEQYF
cdr3_nt: TGTGCCACCAGCAGAGGGCTAGCGGGAGTAGACCACGAGCAGTACTTC

d_call: TRBD1
v_call: TRBV11-2
clone_size: -
j_call: TRBJ1-4
cdr3_aa: CASSLGQGAAEKLFF
cdr3_nt: TGTGCCAGCAGCCTAGGGCAGGGGGCTGCGGAAAAACTGTTTTTT

d_call: TRBD2
v_call: TRBV28
clone_size: -
j_call: TRBJ2-7
cdr3_aa: CASSGVFEGRQREGLYEQYF
cdr3_nt: TGTGCCAGCAGTGGGGTCTTTGAAGGGCGACAGCGGGAGGGCCTCTACGAGCAGTACTTC

d_call: -
v_call: TRBV27
clone_size: -
j_call: TRBJ1-1
cdr3_aa: CASSFSPWGGTEAFF
cdr3_nt: TGTGCCAGCAGTTTCTCCCCTTGGGGGGGAACTGAAGCTTTCTTT